This T cell receptor beta chain was captured by sequencing in a study of OX40 agonist ivuxolimab in advanced cancers. Background on the study: Treatment of patients was with ivuxolimab, an agonistic anti-OX40 (CD134) antibody. The group had a mean age of 60 years, ranged from about 20 to 79, and was 80% to 90% male.

TCRdb keeps only in-frame clones here, not all; method: immunoSEQ multiplex PCR. The sample records 68,000 or so clones, around 93% being singletons. J was trimmed by 1 base and V by 1 base; bases with no gene match: 7. This CDR3 comprises 17 residues. Per the germline V gene, CDR1 is LNHDA and CDR2 is SQIVND (reference sequence). The V gene is TRBV19, the J gene TRBJ1-5; TRBD1 matches 7 bases. The specimen was CD4+ or CD8+ T cells sorted from blood, collected in a trial of the OX40 agonist ivuxolimab. The TCR sequence derives from an adult with an advanced solid tumor such as melanoma, head and neck, liver or kidney cancer. CDR3 sequence (DNA): TGTGCCAGTAGTATAGGAGCCGGGACAGCCAGCAATCAGCCCCAGCATTTT. Its translation: CASSIGAGTASNQPQHF.